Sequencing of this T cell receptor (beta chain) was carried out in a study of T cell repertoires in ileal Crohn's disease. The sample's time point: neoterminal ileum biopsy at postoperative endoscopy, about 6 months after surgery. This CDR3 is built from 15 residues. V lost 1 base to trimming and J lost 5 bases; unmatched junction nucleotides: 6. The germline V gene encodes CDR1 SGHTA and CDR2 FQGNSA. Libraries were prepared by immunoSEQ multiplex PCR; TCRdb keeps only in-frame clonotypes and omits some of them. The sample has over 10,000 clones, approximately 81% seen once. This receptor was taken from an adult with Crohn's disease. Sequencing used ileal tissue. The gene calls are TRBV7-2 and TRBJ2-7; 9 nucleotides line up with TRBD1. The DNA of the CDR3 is TGTGCCAGCAGCTTAGTAGCACAGGGGGCAAACGAGCAGTACTTC. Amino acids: CASSLVAQGANEQYF.